This T cell receptor beta chain emerged from a study of blood T cell repertoires in COVID-19 (dated by TCRdb to the early 2020s). Looking at the study overall: Samples covering the acute and convalescent phases of COVID-19 were provided by collaborators in the United States, Italy and Spain. Where HLA class I and class II types were available, the types were taken from metadata supplied by the sample provider, not from assay-based typing. The samples were drawn from the first 160 participants of the ongoing ImmuneRACE study and from 1,254 subjects provided by 6 global collaborators. A freely available public database, intended as a resource for researchers studying the immune response to SARS-CoV-2, is where the repertoires were released. The material from the prospective study consisted of cDNA or gDNA derived from T cells, B-cell-depleted T cells, or PBMCs. A de-identified subject ID, COVID-19 status, age in years and sex were almost always included in the sample metadata. Subjects who had been exposed to COVID-19, were actively infected with it, or had recovered from it provided the deeply sampled blood TCRbeta repertoires that made up the dataset.

The immunoSEQ Assay, a bias-controlled multiplex PCR, was used to amplify TCRbeta CDR3 regions from genomic DNA. Under the source paper's analysis protocol: The number of nucleated cells in each sample was estimated from the amplification of reference gene primers within the assay. To quantify the absolute abundance of each unique TCRbeta CDR3 rearrangement, sequence reads were collapsed and filtered. Productive Simpson clonality was computed per sample as the square root of Simpson's diversity index over productive rearrangements. The source is immuneACCESS, and TCRdb retained only in-frame sequences with V and J called. Part of the clones is not carried over; for the studies checked, unresolved V genes explain less than half of this, and the remainder is unexplained. V, J and clone size were drawn from that table, and D and trimming were deduced from the DNA. Counted in this sample were roughly 290,000 clones; more than 75% of them appeared once. The ten top clones hold 2.1% of the sample.

For this clone: What this receptor recognizes is not known. The sample holds no much larger clone one base away, and base qualities are not on file.

Samples from volunteer blood donors who had recovered from COVID-19 were contributed by a second Seattle source. Collaborating institutions collected whole blood in K2EDTA tubes following their own protocols. For TCRbeta analysis, collaborators shipped samples in one of three forms: frozen whole blood, isolated PBMCs, or DNA extracted from either of those sample types. Taken from cysteine to phenylalanine, the CDR3 has 17 residues. CDR3 DNA is the only sequence kept; it has 51 bases, read in frame from the first base. The junction shows trimming of 2 bases on V and 2 bases on J, and the gene matches do not reach 6 bases of it. Taken from the germline V gene, the CDR1 and CDR2 loops are SNHLY and FYNNEI. Points the paper makes about the study in general: How much clinical and demographic metadata was included differed by source and by participant, and the metadata was provided uncurated.

This receptor was obtained from a woman in her twenties or thirties who had recovered from COVID-19. The rearranged segments are TRBV2 and TRBJ1-1, with 12 central nucleotides matching TRBD1. What was sequenced was peripheral blood. The nucleotide sequence reads as follows: TGTGCCAGCAGTGAATATGGGACAGGGGGCTTCAACACTGAAGCTTTCTTT. This codes for CASSEYGTGGFNTEAFF.